The table lists the clone carrying this T cell receptor (beta chain) with a count of one. Sequencing used immunoSEQ multiplex PCR; TCRdb keeps in-frame clones, though not all of them. The table shows about 89,000 clones, with roughly 91% occurring only once. After removal of 4 bases from V and 1 base from J, the junction contained 4 bases not matched to a gene. The CDR3 contains 16 residues. Germline V CDR1 and CDR2: SGHRS, YFSETQ. These data belong to a study of OX40 agonist ivuxolimab in advanced cancers. Study information: Every 2 weeks, patients received ivuxolimab intravenously, dosed at 0.01 to 10 mg/kg.

This TCR was recovered from an adult with an advanced solid tumor such as melanoma, head and neck, liver or kidney cancer. Sequenced here: CD4+ or CD8+ T cells sorted from blood, sampled in a trial of the OX40 agonist ivuxolimab. J is TRBJ2-5 and V is TRBV5-1, with 13 bases fitting TRBD2. Here the CDR3 DNA reads TGCGCCAGCAGCCCAGGACTAGCGGGAGTCCAAGAGACCCAGTACTTC. This codes for CASSPGLAGVQETQYF.